These 14 T cell receptor beta chains were sequenced from one sample in a study of shared clonotypes between healthy human individuals (dated by TCRdb to about 2020). The library was produced with the immunoSEQ multiplex PCR assay. TCRdb re-hosts the immuneACCESS table, in-frame sequences only. Its copies lack some clones; in the studies checked, an unresolved V gene accounts for under half of them, and the cause for the rest is not known. The table for this sample lists 950,000 to 1,300,000 clones; 70% to 80% of them were counted only once. The ten largest account for roughly 1.5% of the sample. Source material: memory CD4+ T cells sorted from blood. The sample's cell subset or site label is to be understood as: CD45RA-negative fraction. These receptors came from a man aged 18-30 years in good health.

The V call is TRBV7-2, the J call TRBJ2-1; 13 nucleotides agree with TRBD2. Germline assignment: CDR1 SGHTA and CDR2 FQGNSA. V trimming: 6 bases; J trimming: 7 bases; junction bases outside the gene matches: 15. This CDR3 region has 18 residues. CDR3 nucleotide sequence: TGTGCCAGCAGTAGGACTAGCGGGAGTTTTGTATCGGGTAATGAGCAGTTCTTC. It specifies CASSRTSGSFVSGNEQFF.

The V and J genes are TRBV25-1 and TRBJ2-5, with 8 bases identical to TRBD2. This CDR3 region has 14 residues. Trimming took 6 bases from V and 6 from J; bases not matched to a gene: 9. Germline V gene data show CDR1 as MGHDK and CDR2 as SYGVNS. CDR3 residues: CASSKSGSLKTQYF. The CDR3 DNA is TGTGCCAGCAGCAAGAGCGGGAGTTTGAAGACCCAGTACTTC.

The V and J genes are TRBV5-1 and TRBJ2-5; D not resolved. The germline gives CDR1 SGHRS, CDR2 YFSETQ. V lost 4 bases and J lost 4, with 11 bases in between. CDR3 length: 13 residues. The CDR3 bases are TGCGCCAGCAGCCGAGATATCGCAGAGACCCAGTACTTC. It is translated as CASSRDIAETQYF.

This chain connects TRBV7-2 to TRBJ2-5, with D perhaps TRBD2 (5 bases). V was clipped by 5 bases and J by 5 bases, with 18 bases between them. The CDR3 runs to 15 residues. Germline V CDR1 and CDR2: SGHTA, FQGNSA. DNA of the CDR3: TGTGCCAGCAGCCCCTCCTTAGGGAGCTGGGAGACCCAGTACTTC. Translation gives CASSPSLGSWETQYF.

The V and J genes are TRBV9 and TRBJ1-6; no clear D. V lost 3 bases and J 7 bases, leaving 8 bases between the germline ends. This CDR3 has 13 amino acids. Looked up from germline, CDR1 is SGDLS and CDR2 is YYNGEE. CDR3 nucleotide sequence: TGTGCCAGCAGCGCAACTACCAATTCACCCCTCCACTTT. Protein sequence: CASSATTNSPLHF.

The table lists this clone with a few counts. Other DNA sequences in the sample encode the same CDR3. The genes are TRBV5-1 and TRBJ1-2; D unclear. Deletions cut 0 bases from V and 6 bases from J, with 6 bases between. This CDR3 comprises 12 residues. The V gene's germline CDR1 is SGHRS and CDR2 YFSETQ. CDR3 in amino acids: CASSLGGDGYTF. The CDR3 coding sequence is TGCGCCAGCAGCTTGGGAGGTGATGGCTACACCTTC.

The chain is built from TRBV4-3 and TRBJ2-2, with 7 bases aligning to TRBD2. CDR1 is LGHNA, CDR2 YSLEER, per germline. V gave up 3 bases and J gave up 9 bases; unmatched junction bases: 7. CDR3 size: 14 residues. CDR3 nucleotides: TGCGCCAGCAGCCAGATGGGAGGGTTGCGGGAGCTGTTTTTT. The encoded protein is CASSQMGGLRELFF.

The rearrangement uses TRBV12-2 and TRBJ2-5. Judging by the DNA end, TRBJ2-7 fits better; the J call may be wrong. TRBV12-2 is an annotated pseudogene. The CDR3 has 14 amino acids. CDR3 region: CASRFRGYSYEQYF. The DNA for the CDR3 is TGTGCAAGTCGCTTCCGTGGGTACTCCTACGAGCAGTACTTC.

The chain employs TRBV4-1 and TRBJ1-4, with TRBD1 matching 7 bases. V lost 4 bases, J lost 0 bases, and 2 bases stayed unmatched. The CDR3 loop spans 15 amino acids. Germline CDR1 MGHRA, CDR2 YSYEKL. CDR3 residues: CASSRGQATNEKLFF. CDR3 in DNA: TGCGCCAGCAGCCGAGGACAGGCAACTAATGAAAAACTGTTTTTT.

This clone was counted only a few times. The chain has TRBV30 and TRBJ1-6; TRBD1 aligns across 10 bases. The CDR3 totals 17 residues. V trimming: 0 bases; J trimming: 9 bases; junction bases outside the gene matches: 11. CDR1 and CDR2 from the germline V gene are GTSNPN and SVGIG (reference sequence). The CDR3 is CAWSVDGSGQGTSPLHF. The CDR3 bases are TGTGCCTGGAGTGTAGACGGGTCGGGACAGGGGACTTCACCCCTCCACTTT.

This sequence joins TRBV6-6 and TRBJ2-4, with TRBD2 matching over 8 bases. Trimming cost V 7 bases and J 7 bases; bases outside gene matches: 9. In germline, CDR1 is MNHNY, CDR2 SVGAGI (reference sequence). This CDR3 has 14 residues. The CDR3 DNA reads as TGTGCCAGCATCGACCTCCGGGGGGGCAACATTCAGTACTTC. Translation gives CASIDLRGGNIQYF.

The sample holds one count of this clone. The V gene is TRBV5-8, the J gene TRBJ1-4, with TRBD1 identical over 11 bases. CDR1 is SGHTS and CDR2 is YDEGEE in the germline V gene. The ends lost 3 bases at V and 4 bases at J; junction bases unmatched: 5. The CDR3 covers 16 residues. The CDR3 nucleotides are TGTGCCAGCAGCTCCGGACAGGGGGCTGTTAATGAAAAACTGTTTTTT. Its protein product is CASSSGQGAVNEKLFF.

This clone occurred once. The genes are TRBV7-8 and TRBJ1-3, with unresolved D. The CDR3 sequence is 14 residues long. Germline values: CDR1 SGHVS, CDR2 FQNEAQ. V shed 1 base and J shed 2 bases, with 6 bases lying between them. The CDR3, as DNA: TGTGCCAGCAGCTTAGGGGGTGCTGGAAACACCATATATTTT. Translating gives CASSLGGAGNTIYF.

The chain uses TRBV6-1 and TRBJ1-1, with a weak D call TRBD1 (6 bases). V was trimmed by 6 bases and J by 3 bases, leaving 14 bases between them. In germline, CDR1 is MNHNS, CDR2 SASEGT. CDR3 length: 14 amino acids. The chain's CDR3 is CASRIQGGYTEAFF. The CDR3 region has the DNA TGTGCCAGCAGGATACAGGGCGGGTACACTGAAGCTTTCTTT.